This TCR beta chain was observed in a study of OX40 agonist ivuxolimab in advanced cancers. Study-wide context: Partial responses were observed in three patients, of whom one had hepatocellular carcinoma and two had cutaneous melanoma. Study-wide points: Relative to CD4+ cells, CD8+ T cells on average had more expanded clones. At doses 0.1 to 3.0 mg/kg, CD4+ and CD8+ clones expanded.

The protocol was immunoSEQ multiplex PCR, while the TCRdb copy is restricted to in-frame clones and leaves out a portion. The table has approximately 70,000 clones, over 75% seen once; the top ten hold 0.25% to 0.3%. Of note for this clone: Its target is unknown.

Enrollment shut out patients with autoimmune disease history or systemic immunosuppression. CDR1 is SQVTM and CDR2 is ANQGSEA in the germline V gene. This CDR3 comprises 12 residues. J gave up 16 bases and V 6 bases, and 11 bases lay outside the gene matches. Sequenced material: CD4+ or CD8+ T cells sorted from blood, taken in a trial of the OX40 agonist ivuxolimab. The origin of this receptor is an adult with an advanced solid tumor such as melanoma, head and neck, liver or kidney cancer. This chain connects TRBV29-1 to TRBJ1-5; 11 bases agree with TRBD1. For the CDR3, the DNA is TGCAGCGTAAATCCGCGGGGGACAGGGGGACATTTT. Translating it yields CSVNPRGTGGHF.